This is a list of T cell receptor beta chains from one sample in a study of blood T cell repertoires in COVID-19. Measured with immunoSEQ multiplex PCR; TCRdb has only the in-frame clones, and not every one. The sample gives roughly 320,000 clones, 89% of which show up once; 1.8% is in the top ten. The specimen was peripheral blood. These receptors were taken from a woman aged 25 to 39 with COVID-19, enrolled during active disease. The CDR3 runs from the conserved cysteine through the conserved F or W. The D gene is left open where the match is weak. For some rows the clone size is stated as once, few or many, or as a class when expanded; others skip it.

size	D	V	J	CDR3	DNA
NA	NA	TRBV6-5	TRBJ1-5	CASSSRGNQPQHF	TGTGCCAGCAGTTCCCGGGGTAATCAGCCCCAGCATTTT
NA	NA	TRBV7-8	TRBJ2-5	CASSLVRGHQETQYF	TGTGCCAGCAGCTTAGTGCGGGGGCACCAAGAGACCCAGTACTTC
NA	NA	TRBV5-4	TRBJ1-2	CASSFIFQGRKNGYTF	TGTGCCAGCAGCTTTATCTTCCAGGGGAGAAAGAATGGCTACACCTTC
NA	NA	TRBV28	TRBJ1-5	CASAPGGEQYSNQPQHF	TGTGCCAGCGCCCCCGGCGGCGAGCAATATAGCAATCAGCCCCAGCATTTT
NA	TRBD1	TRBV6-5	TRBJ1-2	CASSYSYRGINYGYTF	TGTGCCAGCAGTTATAGTTACAGGGGGATTAACTATGGCTACACCTTC
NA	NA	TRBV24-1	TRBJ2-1	CATSDLGPNEQFF	TGTGCCACCAGTGATTTGGGCCCCAATGAGCAGTTCTTC
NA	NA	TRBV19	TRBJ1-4	CASSPGDGWEKLFF	TGTGCCAGTAGTCCGGGGGACGGGTGGGAAAAACTGTTTTTT
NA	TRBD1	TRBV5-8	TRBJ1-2	CASSFKGGLGGYTF	TGTGCCAGCAGCTTTAAAGGGGGCCTGGGAGGCTACACCTTC
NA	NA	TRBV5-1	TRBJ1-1	CASTTTGLENTEAFF	TGCGCCAGCACCACCACAGGGCTTGAAAACACTGAAGCTTTCTTT
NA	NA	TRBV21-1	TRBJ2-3	CASPSNRGQGCDTQYF	TGTGCCAGCCCCTCAAACAGGGGACAGGGGTGCGATACGCAGTATTTT
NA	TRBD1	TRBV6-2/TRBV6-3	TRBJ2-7	CASSDRGGYEQYF	TGTGCCAGCAGCGACAGGGGCGGCTACGAGCAGTACTTC
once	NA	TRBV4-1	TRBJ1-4	CASSQDWGRDRLEKLFF	TGCGCCAGCAGCCAAGATTGGGGTCGAGACAGGCTCGAAAAACTGTTTTTT
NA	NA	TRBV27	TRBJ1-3	CASSLSGQPGSTIYF	TGTGCCAGCAGTTTATCAGGACAACCCGGGAGCACCATATATTTT
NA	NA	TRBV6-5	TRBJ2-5	CASSRDRTQETQYF	TGTGCCAGCAGCCGCGACAGGACCCAAGAGACCCAGTACTTC
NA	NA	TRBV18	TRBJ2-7	CASSPPAGLEQYF	TGTGCCAGCTCACCACCGGCAGGCCTCGAGCAGTACTTC
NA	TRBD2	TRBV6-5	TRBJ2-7	CASIVTGTSNEQYF	TGTGCCAGCATTGTGACCGGGACTAGCAACGAGCAGTACTTC
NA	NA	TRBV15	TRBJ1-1	CATSTGAGTEAFF	TGTGCCACCAGCACAGGAGCGGGCACTGAAGCTTTCTTT
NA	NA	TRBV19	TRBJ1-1	CASSIWGPDTEAFF	TGTGCCAGTAGTATCTGGGGGCCTGACACTGAAGCTTTCTTT
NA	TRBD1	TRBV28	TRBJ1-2	CASSLTTGMKGYTF	TGTGCCAGCAGTTTAACGACAGGGATGAAAGGCTACACCTTC
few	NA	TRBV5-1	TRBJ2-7	CASSSLRGEQYF	TGCGCCAGCAGCTCCCTTCGAGGGGAGCAGTACTTC
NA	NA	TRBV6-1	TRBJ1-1	CASSDVDREAFF	TGTGCCAGCAGTGACGTGGACAGAGAAGCTTTCTTT
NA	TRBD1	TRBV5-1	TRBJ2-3	CASRTSRQGKMDTQYF	TGCGCCAGCAGGACCTCCCGACAGGGCAAGATGGATACGCAGTATTTT
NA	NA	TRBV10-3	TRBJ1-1	CAISESQGQNTEAFF	TGTGCCATCAGTGAGTCGCAGGGGCAGAACACTGAAGCTTTCTTT
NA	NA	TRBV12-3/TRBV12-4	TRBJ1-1	CASSFDSGTEAFF	TGTGCCAGCAGTTTTGACAGTGGCACTGAAGCTTTCTTT
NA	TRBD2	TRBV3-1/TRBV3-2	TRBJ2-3	CASSQGGFGGAWDTQYF	TGTGCCAGCAGCCAAGGAGGGTTCGGGGGGGCCTGGGATACGCAGTATTTT